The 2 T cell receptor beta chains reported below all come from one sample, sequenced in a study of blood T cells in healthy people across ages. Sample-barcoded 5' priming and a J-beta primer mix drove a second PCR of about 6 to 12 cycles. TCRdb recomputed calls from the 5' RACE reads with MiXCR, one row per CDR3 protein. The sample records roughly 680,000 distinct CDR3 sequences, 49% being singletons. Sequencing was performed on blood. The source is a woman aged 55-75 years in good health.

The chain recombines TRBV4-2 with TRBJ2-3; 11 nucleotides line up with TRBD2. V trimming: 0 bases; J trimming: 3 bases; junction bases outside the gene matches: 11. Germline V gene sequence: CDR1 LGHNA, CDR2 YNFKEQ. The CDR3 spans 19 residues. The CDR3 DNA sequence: TGTGCCAGCAGCCAAGATTATTCGACTAGCGGGATCAGGACAGATACGCAGTATTTT. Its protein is CASSQDYSTSGIRTDTQYF.

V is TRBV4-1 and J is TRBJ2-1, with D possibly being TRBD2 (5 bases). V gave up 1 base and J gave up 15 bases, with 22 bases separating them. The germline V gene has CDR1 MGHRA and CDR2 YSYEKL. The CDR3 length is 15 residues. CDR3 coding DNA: TGCGCCAGCAGCCAAGGACTCGCTAGCCTGGGAGCGCCGTTCTTC. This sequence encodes CASSQGLASLGAPFF.